This T cell receptor beta chain was captured by sequencing in a study of identical twins. Study-level findings and limits: The models systematically underestimated how much out-of-frame TCR alpha was shared in monozygotic twins. Diverse VJ usage suggested most zero-insertion clonotypes were not invariant T cells.

Germline V gene sequence: CDR1 DFQATT, CDR2 SNEGSKA (reference sequence). The CDR3 spans 16 residues. V lost 5 bases, J lost 3 bases, and 15 bases stayed unmatched. A template switching step contributed a universal primer site, while unique molecular identifiers were present in the cDNA. TCRdb re-called the 5' RACE reads through MiXCR, storing one row per CDR3 protein. Altogether approximately 500,000 distinct CDR3 sequences are present, roughly 15% being singletons, with the ten largest covering roughly 0.46%. This clonotype was recorded a few times. Antigen specificity is unknown. In addition, the sample was reused for a study of yellow fever vaccine responses in identical twins.

V is TRBV20-1 and J is TRBJ2-7, with 8 bases lining up with TRBD2. The sequence came from a young woman in good health. Sequencing was carried out using CD4+ T cells sorted from blood. The CDR3 DNA reads as TGCAGTGCTGATAGCGGGATCACTCGAGGTGGCTACGAGCAGTACTTC. Protein: CSADSGITRGGYEQYF.